Below, one T cell receptor beta chain is given with its context. Its target is unknown. This sample is part of a study of post-analysis software for immune sequencing data. The germline gives CDR1 MNHEY, CDR2 SMNVEV (reference sequence). This CDR3 is built from 16 residues. V was clipped by 7 bases and J by 13 bases; unmatched bases: 20. TCR beta cDNA libraries included unique molecular identifiers. MiXCR, run by TCRdb on the PCR reads, gives a single entry per CDR3 protein. The repertoire holds about 810,000 distinct CDR3 sequences, around 50% seen once, with roughly 4.4% in the top ten. General observations from the study: A few TRBV segments, TRBV5-6, TRBV5-1 and TRBV20-1 among them, were found more frequent in patients than controls.

Sequences were obtained from blood. The V gene is TRBV27, the J gene TRBJ2-4; 9 bases match TRBD1. The TCR was taken from a girl aged 5-17 years with multiple sclerosis. The CDR3 loop is CASNLLPGQGLEEQYF. The CDR3 DNA is TGTGCCAGCAACCTGCTACCGGGACAGGGTTTAGAAGAGCAGTACTTC.